This T cell receptor (beta chain) was recovered during a study of CD8 T cells in ankylosing spondylitis. Study observations and caveats: Clones linked to disease were reported to show significant enrichment in matched ankylosing spondylitis synovial fluid. It appeared that ankylosing spondylitis blood was characterized by a TCR beta motif of seven or eight highly homologous variants.

TCRdb analysed the 5' RACE reads with MiXCR anew, one entry per CDR3 protein. The table includes a few hundred thousand distinct CDR3 sequences, 20% to 25% detected once. Trimming took 1 base from V and 3 from J, leaving 10 bases between them. The CDR3 has 13 residues. From germline, CDR1 is DFQATT and CDR2 SNEGSKA (reference sequence). Concerning this clonotype itself: Its antigen is unidentified.

The receptor was isolated from a male donor with ankylosing spondylitis. The chain joins TRBV20-1 to TRBJ2-7; no clear D gene. Sequencing used blood, either unsorted or a sorted T cell fraction (not recorded which). CDR3 protein: CSARGRVFYEQYF. DNA for the CDR3: TGCAGTGCTAGAGGGAGAGTCTTCTACGAGCAGTACTTC.